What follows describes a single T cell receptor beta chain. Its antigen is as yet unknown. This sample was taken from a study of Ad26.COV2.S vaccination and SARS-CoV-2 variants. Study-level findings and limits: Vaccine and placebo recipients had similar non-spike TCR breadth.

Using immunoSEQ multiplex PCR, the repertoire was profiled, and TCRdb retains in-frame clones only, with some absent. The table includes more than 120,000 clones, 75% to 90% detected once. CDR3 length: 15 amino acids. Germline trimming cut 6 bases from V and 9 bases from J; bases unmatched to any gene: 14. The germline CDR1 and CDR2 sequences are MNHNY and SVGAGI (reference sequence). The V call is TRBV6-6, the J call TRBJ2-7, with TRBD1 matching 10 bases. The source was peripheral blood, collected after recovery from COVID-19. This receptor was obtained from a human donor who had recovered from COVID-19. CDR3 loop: CASSYLTGTGDRQYF. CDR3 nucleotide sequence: TGTGCCAGCAGCTATCTGACCGGGACAGGGGATAGGCAGTACTTC.